This T cell receptor (beta chain) was captured by sequencing in a study of spatial heterogeneity in lung cancer. A distinct unique molecular identifier was carried by each TCR cDNA molecule. From the 5' RACE reads, TCRdb called clonotypes with MiXCR, one entry per CDR3 protein. The data hold about 38,000 distinct CDR3 sequences, with less than 6.5% observed a single time. This clonotype has a count of ten or more. Its antigen is still unknown. In germline, CDR1 is SGHAT, CDR2 FQNNGV. The CDR3 loop spans 17 amino acids. V shed 5 bases and J shed 1 base, with 20 bases lying between them. Time point reported: sample taken at primary tumor resection. Unsorted whole RNA samples from tumor, nontumor lung or frozen PBMC were sequenced. Overall study results and limits: Relative to follow-up, resection was when ubiquitous expanded tumor TCRs appeared more in blood.

The chain carries TRBV11-2 and TRBJ1-1; a weak D match, TRBD1 (5 bases). Sequencing was performed on PBMCs, taken at surgery. The receptor's source is a female donor with early-stage non-small cell lung cancer. The DNA of the CDR3 is TGTGCCAGCAGCCCTTTTGGGGCTGGACGGAGGAACACTGAAGCTTTCTTT. Translating it yields CASSPFGAGRRNTEAFF.